The present TCR beta chain was sequenced within a study of blood T cell repertoires in COVID-19. Study-wide background: PBMCs, B-cell-depleted T cells, or T cells were the source of the cDNA or gDNA that made up the material.

Assay used: immunoSEQ multiplex PCR; TCRdb lists only in-frame clones, some missing. The repertoire holds 250,000 or so clones, with about 84% as singletons. All enrollees were about 18 to 89 years old and from approximately 25 US areas. Participants' reported clinical history set cohort assignment. Donors of Cohort 3 who recovered were those that had two negative PCRs, clearance, or symptom resolution. The TCR originated in a man aged 55 to 69 who had recovered from COVID-19. The source material was PBMCs or T cells enriched from blood (not recorded which).

DNA for the CDR3: TGTGCCAGCAGCCCGGGTGGTGTGGATACGCAGTATTTT. Translating gives CASSPGGVDTQYF. The chain recombines TRBV5-4 with TRBJ2-3, with D uncertain. Germline V CDR1 and CDR2: SGHNT, YYREEE (reference sequence). CDR3 length: 13 amino acids. The V and J ends lost 4 bases and 6 bases respectively, with 12 bases between them.